These 8 T cell receptor beta chains originate from one sample sequenced in a study of shared clonotypes between healthy human individuals. Clones were sequenced by immunoSEQ multiplex PCR, and TCRdb holds only the in-frame ones, with some missing. This sample has around 2.1 million clones, with roughly 91% found just once. Naive CD8 cells were CD45RO-negative, positively selected for CCR7, excluding terminally differentiated effector memory CD45RA+ cells. What was sequenced was naive CD8+ T cells from PBMCs. These receptor sequences come from a man aged 18 to 29 in good health. Some clones in this sample may be carry-over from other donors' samples.

The V gene is TRBV7-8, the J gene TRBJ1-2; D is possibly TRBD1 (6 bases). Germline V CDR1 and CDR2: SGHVS, FQNEAQ. V was cut by 3 bases and J by 4 bases, with 21 bases left in between. The CDR3 runs 17 residues. CDR3 region: CASSFSREVTGTYGYTF. The CDR3 DNA is TGTGCCAGCAGCTTTTCCCGAGAAGTGACAGGAACCTATGGCTACACCTTC.

This clone was picked up a small number of times. The chain carries TRBV6-1 and TRBJ1-2; D is perhaps TRBD1 (6 bases). Trimming pared 9 bases from V and 4 bases from J, leaving 12 bases between. This CDR3 region has 12 residues. Germline values: CDR1 MNHNS, CDR2 SASEGT. CDR3 sequence (DNA): TGTGCCAGTCATCGGGGGGCCTATGGCTACACCTTC. Its translation is CASHRGAYGYTF.

The V and J genes are TRBV7-8 and TRBJ2-7, with D hard to call. The CDR3 contains 15 residues. Germline V gives CDR1 SGHVS, CDR2 FQNEAQ. The V end was cut by 5 bases, the J end by 1 base, with 15 bases between. The CDR3, as DNA: TGTGCCAGCAGCCTAGGACGCGGCCGTTCCTACGAGCAGTACTTC. Translating it yields CASSLGRGRSYEQYF.

The chain recombines TRBV7-6 with TRBJ2-3; 9 nucleotides match TRBD1. The trim removed 5 bases at V and 3 bases at J, leaving 9 bases unmatched. The V gene's germline CDR1 is SGHVS and CDR2 FNYEAQ. The CDR3 has 16 residues. The CDR3 DNA follows: TGTGCCAGCAGCCCCAGCACAGGGGGCAGGACAGATACGCAGTATTTT. This translates into CASSPSTGGRTDTQYF. Drawing the rest from reference TRBV7-6 and TRBJ2-3, the complete variable domain is GAGVSQSPRYKVTKRGQDVALRCDPISGHVSLYWYRQALGQGPEFLTYFNYEAQQDKSGLPNDRFSAERPEGSISTLTIQRTEQRDSAMYRCASSPSTGGRTDTQYFGPGTRLTVL.

The chain employs TRBV5-6 and TRBJ2-7; D perhaps matches TRBD1 (6 bases). Germline CDR1 and CDR2: SGHDT and YYEEEE. V lost 2 bases and J 7 bases, leaving 13 bases between the germline ends. The CDR3 spans 13 residues. DNA for the CDR3: TGTGCCAGCAGCTTAAGGCAGGGGTGGGAGCAGTACTTC. This codes for CASSLRQGWEQYF.

J is TRBJ2-4 and V is TRBV7-2; a weak D match, TRBD2 (6 bases). Between the trimmed V and J ends, which lost 1 base and 4 bases, there was a span of 11 bases. This CDR3 comprises 15 residues. CDR1 is SGHTA, CDR2 FQGNSA, per germline. The CDR3 loop reads CASSLDGGLKNIQYF. CDR3 DNA sequence: TGTGCCAGCAGCTTAGATGGAGGGCTTAAAAACATTCAGTACTTC.

This clone was seen a few times. The chain is built from TRBV14 and TRBJ1-2; 9 bases align to TRBD1. The CDR3 covers 15 residues. Germline CDR1 SGHDN, CDR2 FVKESK. The J segment lost 4 bases and the V segment lost 4 bases, leaving 7 bases of the junction unmatched. CDR3 sequence (DNA): TGTGCCAGCAGCCCAGGACAGGGGTCCATCTATGGCTACACCTTC. It codes for CASSPGQGSIYGYTF.

The chain recombines TRBV29-1 with TRBJ1-1; 9 bases match TRBD1. The CDR3 has 13 amino acids. CDR1 and CDR2 (germline): SQVTM, ANQGSEA. V trimming: 7 bases; J trimming: 5 bases; junction bases outside the gene matches: 8. The CDR3 sequence: CSAEGQGGTEAFF. DNA of the CDR3: TGCAGCGCCGAGGGACAGGGCGGGACTGAAGCTTTCTTT.